The entry below gives a single T cell receptor (beta chain) sequence along with its context. Its antigen is not known. The sample originates from a study of CD8+CD57+ T cells in acquired aplastic anemia. Overall study: The study obtained an average of 3.2 ug of DNA from sorted CD4+ and CD8+ cells. CD4+ cells from healthy donors averaged roughly 11 million reads.

Regarding the study as a whole: Under 35 was the count of CD8+ CDR3 sequences that patients shared with controls. Statistical testing detected no significant gap in CD8+ Simpson's diversity between patients and controls.

Template material for TCR beta VDJ and CDR3 profiling consisted of genomic DNA. TCRdb redid the calling of the reads with MiXCR, one entry per CDR3 protein. The sample contains fewer than 200,000 distinct CDR3 sequences, 55% to 70% of which appear only once. The length of the CDR3 is 12 residues. The V gene lost 2 bases and the J gene lost 2 bases, with 6 bases spanning the gap. Germline V gives CDR1 DFQATT, CDR2 SNEGSKA (reference sequence). The chain has TRBV20-1 and TRBJ1-1; D is unclear. This receptor was identified in a human donor in good health. Sequenced sample: sorted CD4+, CD8+, or CD8+CD57+ T cells (not recorded which) from PBMCs. As DNA, the CDR3 is TGCAGTGCTAGACGGGGAAACACTGAAGCTTTCTTT. Translation: CSARRGNTEAFF.